This note documents a single T cell receptor beta chain sequence. Sequencing of TCR beta drew on CD8+ and CD4+ T cells from blood. The data stem from a study of CD8 T cells in Susac syndrome. The V end was cut by 3 bases, the J end by 0 bases, with 11 bases between. The CDR3 is 15 amino acids. The germline gives CDR1 MGHRA, CDR2 YSYEKL. Reverse transcription of about 0.5 to 1 ug RNA was carried out with random hexamers. Across 54 Vbeta and 13 Jbeta, TCR beta CDR3 was amplified with immunoSEQ multiplex PCR. One entry per CDR3 protein results from TCRdb running MiXCR on the immunoSEQ multiplex PCR reads. The data contain 150,000 to 200,000 distinct CDR3 sequences, around 96% of them singletons.

The rearrangement uses TRBV4-1 and TRBJ1-1; maybe TRBD1 (5 bases). The sample comprised CD4+ T cells from PBMCs. This TCR was sampled from a human donor with Susac syndrome. CDR3 nucleotides: TGCGCCAGCAGCCAGGGTACAGGTTTGAACACTGAAGCTTTCTTT. Its translation is CASSQGTGLNTEAFF.